The clone carrying this T cell receptor (beta chain) was detected a few times. Antigen specificity is unknown. The entry originates in a study of vaccination and CD4 T cells after COVID-19. Documented treatment: roughly 10-day PBMC culture with coronavirus spike peptide pools or control peptides (ViraFEST assay). The Oncomine TCR Beta short-read assay was applied to DNA of cultured CD4+ T cells. TCRdb reprocessed the PCR reads with MiXCR, giving one entry per CDR3 protein. The table records more than 4,000 distinct CDR3 sequences, 21% of them present only once. Sample: CD4+ T cells from blood, cultured in vitro. The sequence derives from a human donor who had recovered from COVID-19.

The CDR3 sequence is CASSPLSEQYF. In nucleotides, the CDR3 is TGTGCCAGCAGCCCCCTAAGTGAGCAGTACTTC. This chain connects TRBV7-9 to TRBJ2-7; D is uncertain. Trimming removed 5 bases from V and 7 bases from J, with 9 bases in between. Germline values: CDR1 SEHNR, CDR2 FQNEAQ (reference sequence). This CDR3 comprises 11 residues.